The T cell receptor beta chain described here comes from a study of tumor-infiltrating lymphocytes in localized non-small cell lung cancer. CDR3 length: 15 residues. Germline V gene sequence: CDR1 SGHTA, CDR2 FQGNSA. V was cut by 5 bases and J by 7 bases, with 18 bases left in between. This clone is judged large. TCRdb's table, derived via immunoSEQ multiplex PCR, lists solely in-frame clones and lacks some. The sample yields a few thousand clones, approximately 79% seen once. Sequencing used uninvolved lung tissue not adjacent to the tumor. The sequence was collected from a human donor with non-small cell lung cancer. J is TRBJ1-5 and V is TRBV7-2; D remains ambiguous. CDR3 nucleotide sequence: TGTGCCAGCAGCCCCCTGATGGGGAGTGGACAGCCCCAGCATTTT. It yields the protein CASSPLMGSGQPQHF.